A single sample is the source of the 27 T cell receptor beta chains below, sequenced in a study of T cell responses to AZD1222 COVID-19 vaccine (dated by TCRdb to about 2021). The sample's time point label is to be understood as: baseline before first vaccination. Library construction relied on the immunoSEQ multiplex PCR assay. TCRdb took over this immuneACCESS table, retaining in-frame rearrangements with V and J assigned. Such tables are incomplete; in checked studies, under half of the missing clones stem from an unresolved V gene, and the remainder is unexplained. This sample lists approximately 150,000 clones; 90% to 95% were detected once. Together, the top ten hold around 0.96% of the sample. The material sequenced was peripheral blood, taken on day 0 of AZD1222 vaccination. The receptors were sampled from an adult in good health.

The chain combines TRBV6-6 with TRBJ1-5, with D possibly TRBD1 on 6 matching bases. Trimming removed 5 bases from V and 4 bases from J, with 15 bases in between. This CDR3 contains 15 residues. The germline V gene encodes CDR1 MNHNY and CDR2 SVGAGI (reference sequence). For the CDR3, the DNA is TGTGCCAGCAGTCCCGGACAGATTGGAAATCAGCCCCAGCATTTT. Translation: CASSPGQIGNQPQHF.

The V call is TRBV19, the J call TRBJ1-1; D gene uncertain. V was trimmed by 7 bases and J by 5 bases, leaving 17 bases between them. Germline V CDR1 and CDR2: LNHDA, SQIVND (reference sequence). CDR3 size: 14 residues. The CDR3, as DNA: TGTGCCAGTACCAAGGACCCCGGAGGGACTGAAGCTTTCTTT. Protein product: CASTKDPGGTEAFF.

J is TRBJ1-2 and V is TRBV3-1 (or the pseudogene TRBV3-2); 9 bases line up with TRBD1. Trimming took 4 bases from V and 6 from J; bases not matched to a gene: 6. The germline V gene encodes CDR1 LGHDT and CDR2 YNNKEL (reference sequence). The CDR3 runs to 14 residues. CDR3 in amino acids: CASSPGYRGHGYTF. CDR3 coding DNA: TGTGCCAGCAGCCCCGGGTACAGGGGGCATGGCTACACCTTC.

This clone appeared once. J is TRBJ2-5 and V is TRBV3-1 (or the pseudogene TRBV3-2); 10 positions agree with TRBD2. The CDR3 is made up of 17 amino acids. The junction had 12 bases not matched to a gene; V was cut back by 3 bases and J by 5 bases. The germline gives CDR1 LGHDT, CDR2 YNNKEL (reference sequence). CDR3 sequence: CASSHPQGRLAGETQYF. The CDR3 coding sequence is TGTGCCAGCAGCCACCCCCAGGGAAGACTAGCGGGTGAGACCCAGTACTTC.

The chain couples TRBV27 to TRBJ2-7, with D possibly matching TRBD2 (5 bases). This CDR3 is built from 13 residues. V lost 6 bases, J lost 2 bases, and 11 bases lay in between. Germline lookup yields CDR1 MNHEY and CDR2 SMNVEV (reference sequence). The CDR3 spells CASSPGRTYEQYF. The CDR3 bases are TGTGCCAGCAGCCCTGGGAGAACCTACGAGCAGTACTTC.

The rearrangement joins TRBV5-1 to TRBJ1-3; D unresolved. V lost 5 bases and J lost 0, with 6 bases in between. The CDR3 runs 13 residues. From germline, CDR1 is SGHRS and CDR2 YFSETQ. The CDR3 sequence: CASRPNSGNTIYF. DNA of the CDR3: TGCGCCAGCAGGCCTAACTCTGGAAACACCATATATTTT.

This rearrangement joins TRBV12-3 or TRBV12-4 to TRBJ2-3; D is unclear. This CDR3 is 13 amino acids long. Trimming left V 4 bases short and J 3 bases short, with 8 bases between. The CDR3 reads CASSWLATDTQYF. The CDR3, as DNA: TGTGCCAGCAGTTGGCTTGCGACAGATACGCAGTATTTT.

The sample holds one count of this clone. The rearrangement uses TRBV5-8 and TRBJ1-2, with D possibly matching TRBD1 (5 bases). Germline CDR1 and CDR2: SGHTS and YDEGEE. This CDR3 spans 13 amino acids. With 3 bases removed from V and 8 bases from J, the gap between germline ends came to 14 bases. CDR3 sequence: CASSWKQVPGYTF. As DNA, the CDR3 is TGTGCCAGCAGCTGGAAACAGGTTCCCGGCTACACCTTC.

The chain uses TRBV5-1 and TRBJ2-7, with 7 bases that match TRBD1. J lost 0 bases, V lost 0 bases, and 3 bases had no gene match. The V gene's germline CDR1 is SGHRS and CDR2 YFSETQ. The CDR3 consists of 15 residues. The CDR3 DNA follows: TGCGCCAGCAGCTTGGGGGGGACAGACTCCTACGAGCAGTACTTC. Translated: CASSLGGTDSYEQYF.

This chain links TRBV7-9 with TRBJ2-2; D ambiguous. This CDR3 spans 15 amino acids. The V end lost 5 bases, the J end lost 7 bases, and 17 bases lay between the germline ends. Germline loops: CDR1 SEHNR, CDR2 FQNEAQ (reference sequence). The CDR3 region is CASSQTRSSNGELFF. In DNA form, the CDR3 reads TGTGCCAGCAGCCAAACCAGATCGTCCAACGGGGAGCTGTTTTTT.

This sequence joins TRBV9 and TRBJ2-3, with 8 bases aligning to TRBD1. CDR1 is SGDLS, CDR2 YYNGEE, per germline. CDR3 size: 18 residues. V lost 1 base, J lost 1 base, and 11 bases stayed unmatched. The CDR3 nucleotides are TGTGCCAGCAGCGTACTGTCCGGGGCAGGGGGCGGCACAGATACGCAGTATTTT. Translation gives CASSVLSGAGGGTDTQYF.

This chain connects TRBV6-2 or TRBV6-3 to TRBJ2-5, with 11 bases lining up with TRBD2. This CDR3 is 20 amino acids long. After removal of 2 bases from V and 1 base from J, the junction contained 15 bases not matched to a gene. CDR1 is MNHEY, CDR2 SVGEGT, per germline. The chain's CDR3 is CASSYRGLAVLERTQETQYF. The CDR3, as DNA: TGTGCCAGCAGTTACCGGGGACTAGCGGTCTTAGAGAGGACCCAAGAGACCCAGTACTTC.

The chain is built from TRBV27 and TRBJ1-4; 7 bases map to TRBD1. CDR1 and CDR2 (germline): MNHEY, SMNVEV (reference sequence). This CDR3 is 16 amino acids long. V gave up 0 bases and J gave up 5 bases; unmatched junction bases: 6. The CDR3 nucleotides read TGTGCCAGCAGTTTATCGTGGGGACAGCGGAATGAAAAACTGTTTTTT. It encodes CASSLSWGQRNEKLFF.

CDR3 protein: CASSEAGRGATDTQYF. In nucleotides, the CDR3 is TGTGCCAGCAGTGAAGCGGGGCGGGGGGCCACAGATACGCAGTATTTT. The chain employs TRBV2 and TRBJ2-3; 8 positions agree with TRBD2. J lost 2 bases, V lost 0 bases, and 4 bases had no gene match. The CDR3 sequence is 16 residues long. Per germline, CDR1 SNHLY and CDR2 FYNNEI.

The chain recombines TRBV2 with TRBJ2-1, with a possible D match to TRBD1 (6 bases). The CDR3 is 14 residues long. V was cut by 8 bases and J by 1 base, with 12 bases left in between. Germline V gene sequence: CDR1 SNHLY, CDR2 FYNNEI. This CDR3 reads CASGEQGSYNEQFF. DNA of the CDR3: TGTGCCAGCGGGGAACAGGGATCCTACAATGAGCAGTTCTTC.

The rearrangement links TRBV7-8 to TRBJ2-5; TRBD2 agrees at 7 bases. The CDR3 is 16 amino acids. From germline, CDR1 is SGHVS and CDR2 FQNEAQ. V lost 5 bases to trimming and J lost 4 bases; unmatched junction nucleotides: 13. The CDR3: CASSPIGGWYGETQYF. The CDR3 region has the DNA TGTGCCAGCAGCCCAATCGGGGGGTGGTACGGAGAGACCCAGTACTTC.

The chain has TRBV4-1 and TRBJ2-7; D not resolved. The ends were cut back, 4 bases at V and 3 bases at J, with 13 bases in the middle. Germline CDR1 MGHRA, CDR2 YSYEKL. This CDR3 comprises 14 residues. The CDR3 DNA is TGCGCCAGCAGCCGGGAAAAGTGGAACTACGAGCAGTACTTC. Protein product: CASSREKWNYEQYF.

This sequence joins TRBV5-4 and TRBJ2-2; TRBD1 matches at 8 bases. This CDR3 has 17 residues. Germline V gene lookup returns CDR1 SGHNT and CDR2 YYREEE (reference sequence). Unmatched junction bases numbered 12, after V lost 6 bases and J lost 2 bases. This CDR3 is CASTPSTGAPNTGELFF. For the CDR3, the DNA is TGTGCCAGCACCCCTTCGACAGGGGCTCCCAACACCGGGGAGCTGTTTTTT.

The gene calls are TRBV28 and TRBJ2-1, with D maybe TRBD1 (5 bases). The CDR3 loop spans 12 amino acids. V was cut by 8 bases and J by 8 bases, with 13 bases left in between. Germline CDR1 MDHEN, CDR2 SYDVKM. For the CDR3, the DNA is TGTGCCAGCCACAGGACCCCCCATGAGCAGTTCTTC. As protein: CASHRTPHEQFF.

This clone was seen more than once but under ten times. The chain combines TRBV14 with TRBJ2-1; 10 bases line up with TRBD2. Germline CDR1 SGHDN, CDR2 FVKESK. The V segment lost 5 bases and the J segment 9 bases; nucleotides outside the gene matches: 4. The CDR3 is 13 amino acids. CDR3 residues: CASSVAGGGEQFF. The DNA for the CDR3 is TGTGCCAGCAGCGTAGCGGGGGGAGGTGAGCAGTTCTTC.

This clone was detected only once. The gene calls are TRBV12-3 or TRBV12-4 and TRBJ1-2; D is unresolved. V was trimmed by 2 bases and J by 2 bases, leaving 6 bases between them. The CDR3 length is 13 residues. The CDR3 is CASSLTLNYGYTF. The CDR3 coding sequence is TGTGCCAGCAGTTTAACCCTGAACTATGGCTACACCTTC.

This clone was recorded only once. The CDR3 sequence: CASSDRRSNQPQHF. Written as DNA, the CDR3 is TGTGCCAGCAGTGATCGGCGGAGCAATCAGCCCCAGCATTTT. The V gene is TRBV2, the J gene TRBJ1-5; D is undetermined. This CDR3 is built from 14 residues. Germline-derived CDR1 and CDR2 are SNHLY and FYNNEI. The V and J ends lost 3 bases and 1 base respectively, with 7 bases between them.

The chain is built from TRBV10-3 and TRBJ1-2; 9 positions match TRBD1. The length of the CDR3 is 17 residues. V lost 6 bases and J lost 7; bases outside the gene matches: 18. Looked up from germline, CDR1 is ENHRY and CDR2 is SYGVKD. For the CDR3, the DNA is TGTGCCATCAGCCAGCGGATGGGACAGGGAAATTACTCTGGCTACACCTTC. It encodes CAISQRMGQGNYSGYTF.

The chain recombines TRBV5-6 with TRBJ2-7; 8 bases map to TRBD1. Per germline, CDR1 SGHDT and CDR2 YYEEEE. V lost 4 bases and J lost 3; bases outside the gene matches: 6. This CDR3 has 14 amino acids. The CDR3 spells CASSKQGESYEQYF. The CDR3, as DNA: TGTGCCAGCAGCAAACAGGGGGAGAGCTACGAGCAGTACTTC.

V usage is TRBV3-1 (or the pseudogene TRBV3-2) and J usage is TRBJ2-2; 7 bases map to TRBD1. The germline CDR1 and CDR2 sequences are LGHDT and YNNKEL (reference sequence). This CDR3 is built from 14 residues. With 4 bases clipped from V and 5 bases from J, the junction kept 4 bases outside the gene matches. This CDR3 is CASSPNRGTGELFF. CDR3 in DNA: TGTGCCAGCAGCCCCAACAGGGGTACCGGGGAGCTGTTTTTT.

The rearrangement joins TRBV19 to TRBJ2-3; D ambiguous. In germline, CDR1 is LNHDA, CDR2 SQIVND (reference sequence). CDR3 length equals 12 residues. Trimming stripped 5 bases from V and 3 bases from J, with 6 bases between. The CDR3 is CASSATTDTQYF. CDR3 nucleotides: TGTGCCAGTAGTGCTACTACAGATACGCAGTATTTT.

This chain links TRBV5-1 with TRBJ1-4, with TRBD1 matching over 9 bases. Per germline, CDR1 SGHRS and CDR2 YFSETQ. The CDR3 loop spans 15 amino acids. V lost 3 bases to trimming and J lost 6 bases; unmatched junction nucleotides: 6. The CDR3: CASSWAGQGDEKLFF. CDR3 nucleotides: TGCGCCAGCAGCTGGGCGGGACAGGGAGATGAAAAACTGTTTTTT.